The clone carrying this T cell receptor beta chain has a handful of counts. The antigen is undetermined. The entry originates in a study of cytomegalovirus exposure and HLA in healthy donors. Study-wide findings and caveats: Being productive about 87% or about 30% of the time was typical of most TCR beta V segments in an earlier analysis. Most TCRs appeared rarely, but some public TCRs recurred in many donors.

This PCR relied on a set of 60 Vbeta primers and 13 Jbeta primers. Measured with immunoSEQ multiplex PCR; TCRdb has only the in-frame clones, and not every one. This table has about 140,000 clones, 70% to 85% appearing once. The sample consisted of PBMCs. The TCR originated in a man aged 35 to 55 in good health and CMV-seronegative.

The CDR3 here is CASSLGGDLSSTEAFF. CDR3 in DNA: TGCGCCAGCAGCTTGGGGGGGGACTTGTCGAGCACTGAAGCTTTCTTT. J is TRBJ1-1 and V is TRBV5-1; tentatively, D is TRBD1 (5 bases). Trimming took 0 bases from V and 4 from J, leaving 16 bases between them. CDR1 SGHRS and CDR2 YFSETQ come from the germline V gene. CDR3 length equals 16 residues.